This T cell receptor (beta chain) comes out of a study of shared clonotypes between healthy human individuals. Study background: Used for every donor were three CD4 naive, three CD4 memory, two CD8 naive and one CD8 memory plate. Findings and limits, study-wide: Only blood underwent sampling, and tissue repertoires likely differ. Among the subsets, naive ones generally showed larger estimated richness than memory ones.

This table comes from immunoSEQ multiplex PCR, and its TCRdb copy is limited to in-frame clones, with some not included. The table has about 2.1 million clones, under 95% seen once; the top ten hold about 1.5%. Naive CD8 cells lacked CD45RO and underwent positive selection for CCR7, leaving out terminally differentiated effector memory CD45RA+ cells. As to this clone: The antigen remains unidentified.

This CDR3 has 13 amino acids. V dropped 4 bases and J dropped 8 bases, with 14 bases sitting between them. Looked up from germline, CDR1 is SGHAT and CDR2 is FQNNGV. Sequencing was performed on naive CD8+ T cells from PBMCs. This clonotype was sampled from a man younger than 35 in good health. Some clones in this sample may be carry-over from other donors' samples. V gene TRBV11-2 combines with J gene TRBJ1-1; D is unclear. CDR3 protein: CASSYSIKSEAFF. Written as DNA, the CDR3 is TGTGCCAGCAGCTACTCCATAAAATCAGAAGCTTTCTTT. Filled out from reference TRBV11-2 and TRBJ1-1, the complete variable domain reads EAGVAQSPRYKIIEKRQSVAFWCNPISGHATLYWYQQILGQGPKLLIQFQNNGVVDDSQLPKDRFSAERLKGVDSTLKIQPAKLEDSAVYLCASSYSIKSEAFFGQGTRLTVV.